The entry that follows covers one T cell receptor beta chain sequence. Antigen specificity is unknown. Treatment of the sample: oral pan-JAK inhibitor, 5-10 mg twice daily. This specimen belongs to a study of CD8+ T cells in alopecia areata. RNA was isolated and reverse transcribed to cDNA, the sequencing template. Measured with immunoSEQ multiplex PCR; TCRdb has only the in-frame clones, and not every one. In the table there are some 190,000 clones, 50% to 60% of which are singletons. The V and J ends lost 3 bases and 6 bases respectively, with 15 bases between them. Germline loops: CDR1 SQVTM, CDR2 ANQGSEA. CDR3 length: 13 residues. Study-wide results and caveats: While tofacitinib was given, many expanded lesional clones persisted in scalp and blood.

The source material was CD4+ T cells sorted from blood, sampled at week 4, from a patient treated with tofacitinib. The V call is TRBV29-1, the J call TRBJ2-7, with D possibly being TRBD2 (6 bases). This receptor was identified in a human donor with alopecia areata. The DNA for the CDR3 is TGCAGCGTTGACCGGGGGTGGGATGGCGAGCAGTACTTC. It yields the protein CSVDRGWDGEQYF.